This TCR beta chain was captured by sequencing in a study of blood T cell repertoires in COVID-19. Across the study: The United States, Italy and Spain were the sources of the acute and convalescent COVID-19 samples. PBMCs, B-cell-depleted T cells, or T cells were the source of the cDNA or gDNA that made up the material.

As originally analysed: Amplification of reference gene primers provided the estimated nucleated cell counts. Data came from immunoSEQ multiplex PCR; TCRdb stores just in-frame clones and leaves some out. That table furnishes V, J and clone size, whereas the DNA furnished D and trimming. This sample has about 240,000 clones, with 88% found just once. On this clone itself: At one of its ends the junction is not consistent with the germline gene, which may arise from a read error.

The CDR3 is made up of 15 amino acids. Germline V lookup: CDR1 SSHAT, CDR2 FNYEAQ (reference sequence). Sequencing was performed on peripheral blood. The TCR sequence derives from a woman aged 40 to 55 who had recovered from COVID-19. The rearrangement links TRBV7-7 to TRBJ2-5; D might be TRBD2 (7 bases). The CDR3 spells CASSLRGGVGETQYF. The CDR3 nucleotides read TGTGCTAGCAGCTTAAGGGGGGGAGTCGGGGAGACCCAGTACTTC. The full variable domain, completed using reference TRBV7-7 and TRBJ2-5, is GAGVSQSPRYKVTKRGQDVTLRCDPISSHATLYWYQQALGQGPEFLTYFNYEAQPDKSGLPSDRFSAERPEGSISTLTIQRTEQRDSAMYRCASSLRGGVGETQYFGPGTRLLVL.